This T cell receptor (beta chain) was captured in a study of blood T cell repertoires in COVID-19 (dated by TCRdb to 2020 to 2022). In terms of the full investigation: Samples from collaborators originated in the United States, Italy and Spain and spanned both the acute and convalescent phases of COVID-19. The prospective study material was composed of cDNA or gDNA derived from T cells, B-cell-depleted T cells, or PBMCs. Deeply sampled blood TCRbeta repertoires from subjects exposed to, actively infected with, or recovered from COVID-19 were included in the dataset. A freely available public database, intended as a resource for researchers studying the immune response to SARS-CoV-2, is where the repertoires were released. The samples were drawn from two sources: the first 160 participants of the ongoing ImmuneRACE study, and about 1,300 subjects contributed by 6 global collaborators. The sample metadata nearly always contained a de-identified subject ID, COVID-19 status, age in years and sex. Where available, HLA class I and class II types were obtained from metadata supplied by the sample provider rather than from assay-based typing. Overall results and qualifications from the work: How much clinical and demographic metadata was included differed by source and by participant, and the metadata was provided uncurated.

The immunoSEQ Assay, a bias-controlled multiplex PCR, was used to amplify TCRbeta CDR3 regions from genomic DNA. The published analysis was carried out like this. The number of nucleated cells in each sample was estimated by amplification of reference gene primers within the assay. Sequence reads were collapsed and filtered to measure the absolute abundance of every unique TCRbeta CDR3 rearrangement. For each sample, productive Simpson clonality was calculated as the square root of Simpson's diversity index over productive rearrangements. Here the immuneACCESS table is served through TCRdb, limited to in-frame sequences with V and J called. Missing clones are a known gap in these copies; in checked studies unresolved V genes cover under half, and the rest lacks a known reason. V and J calls and clone size follow that table, whereas D and trimming were derived from the DNA. In this sample the table shows about 290,000 clones, about nine tenths of which occur a single time. 1.7% of the sample is held by the ten biggest clonotypes.

Participants in the prospective study were aged about 18 to 95 years, lived in some 24 United States geographic areas, and enrolled through a virtual design. In the prospective study, participants were assigned to cohorts based on the clinical history participants reported in a screening survey and a study questionnaire. Recovered participants in ImmuneRACE Cohort 3 were defined by two consecutive negative NP/OP PCR tests, clearance by a healthcare professional, or resolution of symptoms. In the prospective study, whole blood, serum and a nasopharyngeal or oropharyngeal swab were collected from each participant by mobile phlebotomists. Participants in the prospective study had the option to provide additional blood draws and questionnaires over an approximately 2-month period. Prospective study blood samples were shipped either frozen or at room temperature before DNA extraction. Concerning this clone itself: It lacks a known antigen. There are no base qualities to consult, and no much larger clone falls within one base.

Sequencing input: PBMCs or T cells enriched from blood (not recorded which). This clonotype was sampled from a woman in her 40s who had recovered from COVID-19.

This receptor carries the CDR3 CASSFGQGTKRNTEAFF. The sequenced DNA: TGTGCCAGCAGCTTCGGACAGGGCACTAAGAGGAACACTGAAGCTTTCTTT. The sequence links TRBV5-5 to TRBJ1-1; 8 of the junction bases match TRBD1. The CDR3 starts with the cysteine, ends with the phenylalanine, and has 17 residues. CDR3 DNA is the only sequence kept; it has 51 bases, read in frame from the first base. Sequences SGHKS (CDR1) and YYEKEE (CDR2) are obtained from the germline V gene (reference sequence). From V the trimming removes 2 bases and from J it removes 1 base, while the gene matches leave 10 bases of the junction unaccounted for.